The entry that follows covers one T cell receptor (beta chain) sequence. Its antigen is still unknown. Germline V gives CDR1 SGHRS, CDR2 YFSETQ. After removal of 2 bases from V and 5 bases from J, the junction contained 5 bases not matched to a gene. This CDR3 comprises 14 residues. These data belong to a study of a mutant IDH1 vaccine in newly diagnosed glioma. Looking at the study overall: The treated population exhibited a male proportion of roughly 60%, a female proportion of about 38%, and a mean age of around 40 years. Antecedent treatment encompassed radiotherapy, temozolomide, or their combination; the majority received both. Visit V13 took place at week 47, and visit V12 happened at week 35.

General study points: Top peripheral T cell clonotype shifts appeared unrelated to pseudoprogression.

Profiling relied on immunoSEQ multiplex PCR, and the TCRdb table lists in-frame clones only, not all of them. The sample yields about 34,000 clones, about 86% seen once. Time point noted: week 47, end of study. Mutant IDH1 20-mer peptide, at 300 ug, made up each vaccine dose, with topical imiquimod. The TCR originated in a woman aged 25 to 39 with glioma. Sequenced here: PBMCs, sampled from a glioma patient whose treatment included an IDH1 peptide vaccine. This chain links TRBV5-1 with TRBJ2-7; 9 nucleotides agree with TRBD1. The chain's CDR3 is CASSLGTGSHEQYF. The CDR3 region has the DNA TGCGCCAGCAGCTTAGGGACAGGGTCCCACGAGCAGTACTTC.